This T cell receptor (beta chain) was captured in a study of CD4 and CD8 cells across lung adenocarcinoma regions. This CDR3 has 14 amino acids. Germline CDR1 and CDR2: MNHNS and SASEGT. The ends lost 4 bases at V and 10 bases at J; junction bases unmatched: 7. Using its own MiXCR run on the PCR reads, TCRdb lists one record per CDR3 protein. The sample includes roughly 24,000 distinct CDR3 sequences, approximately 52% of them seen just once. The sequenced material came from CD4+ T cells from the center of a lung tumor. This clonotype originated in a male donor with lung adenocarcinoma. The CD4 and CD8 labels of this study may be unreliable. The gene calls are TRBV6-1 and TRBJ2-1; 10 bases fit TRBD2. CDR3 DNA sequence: TGTGCCAGCAGTGTGATAGCGGGGGGCTACGAGCAGTTCTTC. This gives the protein CASSVIAGGYEQFF.